These T cell receptor beta chains were read from a single sample in a study of blood T cell repertoires in COVID-19. Sequencing was performed with immunoSEQ multiplex PCR; in TCRdb, only in-frame clones are kept and a portion is missing. The data show approximately 210,000 clones, around 80% seen once. Sequencing used PBMCs or T cells enriched from blood (not recorded which). Receptors were obtained from a woman aged 50 to 60 with acute COVID-19. Each CDR3 is given with its conserved first and last residue. D genes are given only for firm matches. Clone size is shown for a subset of rows, as once, few, many or a class of expanded clone.

len	d_gene	abundance	j_gene	v_gene	CDR3aa	CDR3nt
16	TRBD2	-	TRBJ2-3	TRBV3-1/TRBV3-2	CASSQVSGGRLDTQYF	TGTGCCAGCAGCCAAGTTTCCGGGGGGAGGTTAGATACGCAGTATTTT
15	TRBD1	-	TRBJ2-1	TRBV6-6	CASSSRDRSGNEQFF	TGTGCCAGCAGTTCCCGGGACAGGTCGGGCAATGAGCAGTTCTTC
16	-	few	TRBJ1-1	TRBV19	CASSIKGRVVNPEAFF	TGTGCCAGTAGTATAAAGGGCAGGGTTGTGAACCCTGAAGCTTTCTTT
14	-	few	TRBJ2-1	TRBV6-4	CASSDVGGQNEQFF	TGTGCCAGCAGTGACGTGGGGGGGCAGAATGAGCAGTTCTTC
14	TRBD1	-	TRBJ1-6	TRBV7-9	CASTPGTGNSPLHF	TGTGCCAGCACCCCCGGGACAGGGAATTCACCCCTCCACTTT
15	-	-	TRBJ1-4	TRBV5-5	CASSEPGQVIEKLFF	TGTGCCAGCAGCGAACCGGGACAAGTTATTGAAAAACTGTTTTTT
14	-	-	TRBJ1-5	TRBV28	CASSTGFSNQPQHF	TGTGCCAGCAGTACAGGGTTTAGCAATCAGCCCCAGCATTTT
18	TRBD2	-	TRBJ2-1	TRBV2	CASRMSGGVHSSYNEQFF	TGTGCCAGCAGAATGAGCGGGGGCGTCCACTCCTCCTACAATGAGCAGTTCTTC
17	TRBD2	-	TRBJ2-3	TRBV5-1	CASSLGWGGEPTDTQYF	TGCGCCAGCAGCTTGGGGTGGGGGGGGGAGCCCACAGATACGCAGTATTTT
14	TRBD1	-	TRBJ1-4	TRBV6-5	CASRRTGTAEKLFF	TGTGCCAGCAGACGGACCGGGACAGCCGAAAAACTGTTTTTT
15	-	-	TRBJ1-2	TRBV4-1	CASSQDTGRVDGYTF	TGCGCCAGCAGCCAAGATACGGGCAGGGTGGATGGCTACACCTTC
16	TRBD1	-	TRBJ1-6	TRBV4-3	CASSPRKGAGNSPLHF	TGCGCCAGCAGCCCCCGAAAGGGGGCTGGCAATTCACCCCTCCACTTT
15	-	-	TRBJ1-5	TRBV30	CAWRAQGSFNQPQHF	TGTGCCTGGAGGGCTCAGGGGAGTTTCAATCAGCCCCAGCATTTT
14	-	-	TRBJ2-1	TRBV5-5	CASSLGGGQMEQFF	TGTGCCAGCAGCTTGGGAGGCGGCCAAATGGAGCAGTTCTTC
16	TRBD2	-	TRBJ2-2	TRBV7-9	CASRSSGGANTGELFF	TGTGCCAGCAGATCTAGCGGGGGGGCAAACACCGGGGAGCTGTTTTTT
18	TRBD2	-	TRBJ2-3	TRBV5-6	CASSSGLAGAYSTDTQYF	TGTGCCAGCAGCTCAGGACTAGCGGGGGCCTATAGCACAGATACGCAGTATTTT
17	-	few	TRBJ1-1	TRBV7-3	CASSPVAIGGENTEAFF	TGTGCCAGCTCCCCCGTAGCTATTGGAGGCGAGAACACTGAAGCTTTCTTT
14	-	-	TRBJ1-6	TRBV18	CASYLNAGGSTLHF	TGTGCCAGCTATCTCAATGCGGGCGGGTCTACCCTCCACTTT
15	-	once	TRBJ2-1	TRBV18	CASSSRHPGYNEQFF	TGTGCCAGCTCCTCCCGACATCCCGGCTACAATGAGCAGTTCTTC
18	TRBD2	-	TRBJ2-3	TRBV3-1/TRBV3-2	CASSQEAGGTLSTDTQYF	TGTGCCAGCAGCCAAGAGGCGGGGGGGACCCTGAGCACAGATACGCAGTATTTT
15	TRBD2	-	TRBJ2-1	TRBV6-5	CASSYASGSYNEQFF	TGTGCCAGCAGTTACGCTAGCGGCTCCTACAATGAGCAGTTCTTC
14	-	-	TRBJ1-4	TRBV3-1/TRBV3-2	CASSPGQGHEKLFF	TGTGCCAGCAGTCCGGGACAAGGGCATGAAAAACTGTTTTTT
15	TRBD1	-	TRBJ1-1	TRBV11-3	CASTDRDRRPSEAFF	TGTGCCAGCACAGACCGGGACAGGCGACCCTCTGAAGCTTTCTTT
15	-	-	TRBJ1-5	TRBV30	CAWSVGGASGQPQHF	TGTGCCTGGAGTGTAGGGGGGGCTTCAGGTCAGCCCCAGCATTTT
19	TRBD1	-	TRBJ1-5	TRBV7-8	CASSFLFTGTGIGDQPQHF	TGTGCCAGCAGCTTTCTATTCACCGGGACAGGGATCGGGGATCAGCCCCAGCATTTT
13	-	-	TRBJ1-2	TRBV29-1	CSVDAGFNYGYTF	TGCAGCGTTGATGCAGGGTTCAACTATGGCTACACCTTC
14	TRBD1	once	TRBJ2-3	TRBV5-4	CASSFLTGQDTQYF	TGTGCCAGCAGCTTTCTGACAGGGCAGGATACGCAGTATTTT
14	-	-	TRBJ1-5	TRBV4-3	CASSQDVQGQPQHF	TGCGCCAGCAGCCAAGATGTCCAGGGTCAGCCCCAGCATTTT
14	-	-	TRBJ1-2	TRBV3-1/TRBV3-2	CASSQDTAHYGYTF	TGTGCCAGCAGCCAAGATACAGCACACTATGGCTACACCTTC
16	TRBD2	-	TRBJ2-1	TRBV3-1/TRBV3-2	CASSQEWASGVLEQFF	TGTGCCAGCAGCCAAGAATGGGCTAGCGGGGTACTTGAGCAGTTCTTC
13	-	-	TRBJ1-1	TRBV7-2	CASKDRLNTEAFF	TGTGCCAGCAAAGACAGGCTGAACACTGAAGCTTTCTTT
15	-	few	TRBJ1-2	TRBV5-1	CASSWGGTENYGYTF	TGCGCCAGCAGCTGGGGCGGAACAGAAAACTATGGCTACACCTTC
13	-	-	TRBJ1-2	TRBV6-5	CASSYGGGNGYTF	TGTGCCAGCAGTTACGGGGGGGGTAATGGCTACACCTTC
15	-	few	TRBJ2-3	TRBV7-2	CASSFRDTSTDTQYF	TGTGCCAGCAGCTTTCGGGACACCAGCACAGATACGCAGTATTTT
12	TRBD1	few	TRBJ1-3	TRBV12-3/TRBV12-4	CASSLQGDTIYF	TGTGCCAGCAGTTTACAGGGGGACACCATATATTTT
17	TRBD2	few	TRBJ2-2	TRBV7-2	CASSLYLAGGNTGELFF	TGTGCCAGCAGCTTATATCTCGCGGGGGGGAACACCGGGGAGCTGTTTTTT
15	-	once	TRBJ2-5	TRBV3-1/TRBV3-2	CASSHSLAGQETQYF	TGTGCCAGCAGCCACTCGCTAGCAGGTCAAGAGACCCAGTACTTC
15	-	-	TRBJ1-5	TRBV28	CASSQRPGVNQPQHF	TGTGCCAGCAGTCAACGCCCAGGGGTAAATCAGCCCCAGCATTTT
12	-	once	TRBJ2-3	TRBV4-2	CASSQTGDTQYF	TGTGCCAGCAGCCAAACAGGCGATACGCAGTATTTT
13	-	-	TRBJ1-5	TRBV3-1/TRBV3-2	CASSQGGGQPQHF	TGTGCCAGCAGCCAAGGGGGGGGTCAGCCCCAGCATTTT
14	-	few	TRBJ1-4	TRBV5-1	CASSLGERREKLFF	TGCGCCAGCAGCTTGGGGGAGCGGCGTGAAAAACTGTTTTTT
16	TRBD2	few	TRBJ2-3	TRBV24-1	CATSDLGSGGTDTQYF	TGTGCCACCAGTGATTTAGGTAGCGGGGGCACAGATACGCAGTATTTT
19	-	once	TRBJ1-6	TRBV30	CAWTSREVYMLYDNSPLHF	TGTGCCTGGACCTCCAGGGAGGTATACATGTTATACGATAATTCACCCCTCCACTTT
15	TRBD1	-	TRBJ1-1	TRBV28	CASSYTQGVNTEAFF	TGTGCCAGCAGCTACACGCAGGGGGTGAACACTGAAGCTTTCTTT
15	-	-	TRBJ2-1	TRBV24-1	CATSDPPRGYNEQFF	TGTGCCACCAGTGATCCACCAAGGGGCTACAATGAGCAGTTCTTC
16	TRBD2	-	TRBJ2-2	TRBV6-2/TRBV6-3	CASSYFLAGSTGELFF	TGTGCCAGCAGTTATTTCCTAGCGGGGTCCACCGGGGAGCTGTTTTTT
15	TRBD1	once	TRBJ2-1	TRBV9	CASSLTGDSFNEQFF	TGTGCCAGCAGTTTAACAGGGGACAGTTTCAATGAGCAGTTCTTC
15	-	-	TRBJ1-2	TRBV3-1/TRBV3-2	CASSQNGWGGYGYTF	TGTGCCAGCAGCCAAAACGGTTGGGGGGGCTATGGCTACACCTTC
16	-	-	TRBJ1-3	TRBV13	CASSILMTGSGNTIYF	TGTGCCAGCAGCATACTGATGACAGGCTCTGGAAACACCATATATTTT
15	-	-	TRBJ1-5	TRBV6-2/TRBV6-3	CASSYLQGRNQPQHF	TGTGCCAGCAGTTACCTACAGGGAAGAAATCAGCCCCAGCATTTT
15	TRBD1	-	TRBJ1-5	TRBV6-5	CASSSQGRSDQPQHF	TGTGCCAGCAGTTCACAGGGGAGGTCCGATCAGCCCCAGCATTTT
19	TRBD2	-	TRBJ2-2	TRBV6-2/TRBV6-3	CASSYSSGGPRINTGELFF	TGTGCCAGCAGTTACTCTAGCGGGGGGCCTAGGATTAACACCGGGGAGCTGTTTTTT
13	TRBD1	-	TRBJ1-5	TRBV19	CASRGTGVRPQHF	TGTGCTTCCAGGGGGACAGGGGTCCGGCCCCAGCATTTT
16	-	-	TRBJ1-6	TRBV3-1/TRBV3-2	CASSAKDKGSNSPLHF	TGTGCCAGCAGCGCAAAGGACAAGGGTTCAAATTCACCCCTCCACTTT